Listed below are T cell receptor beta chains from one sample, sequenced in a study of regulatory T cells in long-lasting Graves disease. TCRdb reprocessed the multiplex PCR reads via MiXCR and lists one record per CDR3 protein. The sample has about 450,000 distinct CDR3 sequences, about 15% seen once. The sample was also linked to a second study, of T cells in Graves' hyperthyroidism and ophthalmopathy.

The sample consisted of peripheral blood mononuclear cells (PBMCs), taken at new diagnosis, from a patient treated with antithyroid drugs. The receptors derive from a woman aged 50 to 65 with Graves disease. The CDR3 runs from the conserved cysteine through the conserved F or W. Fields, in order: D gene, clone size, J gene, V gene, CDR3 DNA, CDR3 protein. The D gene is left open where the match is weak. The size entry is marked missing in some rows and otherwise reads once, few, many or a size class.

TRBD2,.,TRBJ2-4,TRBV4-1,TGCGCCAGCAGCCATAAATTATACTCGCTAGCGGGAGAAGCCAAAAACATTCAGTACTTC,CASSHKLYSLAGEAKNIQYF
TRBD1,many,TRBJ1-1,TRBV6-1,TGTGCCAGCAGTGTAAGCAGGGGGCTTACTGAAGCTTTCTTT,CASSVSRGLTEAFF
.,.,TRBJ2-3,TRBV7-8,TGTGCCAGCAGGTCTGTAGGGGACTTCGACACAGATACGCAGTATTTT,CASRSVGDFDTDTQYF
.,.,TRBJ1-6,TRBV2,TGTGCCAGCAGTGGGGACATTAATTCACCCCTCCACTTT,CASSGDINSPLHF
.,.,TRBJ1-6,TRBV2,TGTGCCAGCAGTGGACAAACCTATAATTCACCCCTCCACTTT,CASSGQTYNSPLHF
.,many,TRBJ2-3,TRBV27,TGTGCCAGCAGCGCACTGGCTAGCACAGATACGCAGTATTTT,CASSALASTDTQYF
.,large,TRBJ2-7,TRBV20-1,TGCAGTGCTAGCCCCAATTCAATAAGCGACGAGCAGTACTTC,CSASPNSISDEQYF
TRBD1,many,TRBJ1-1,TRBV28,TGTGCCAGCAGCCAACAGGGGGGTGAAGCTTTCTTT,CASSQQGGEAFF
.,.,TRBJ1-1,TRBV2,TGTGCCAGCAGTGTCGCCAGGATGAACACTGAAGCTTTCTTT,CASSVARMNTEAFF
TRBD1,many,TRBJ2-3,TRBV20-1,TGCAGTGCTAAAGGGACAGCCACAGATACGCAGTATTTT,CSAKGTATDTQYF
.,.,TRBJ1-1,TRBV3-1,TGTGCCAGCAGCCAAGACGGTAGGGCAGAAGAAGCTTTCTTT,CASSQDGRAEEAFF
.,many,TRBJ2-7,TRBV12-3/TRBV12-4,TGTGCCAGCAGAAGGTCCGTTGAGGGGTCGGACTACGAGCAGTACTTC,CASRRSVEGSDYEQYF
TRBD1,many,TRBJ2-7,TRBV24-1,TGTGCCACCAGTGATTCCCGTACGACAGGGCCCGTATACGAGCAGTACTTC,CATSDSRTTGPVYEQYF
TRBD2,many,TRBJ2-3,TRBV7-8,TGTGCCAGCAGCCTCCGACTAGCGGCCTTCACAGATACGCAGTATTTT,CASSLRLAAFTDTQYF
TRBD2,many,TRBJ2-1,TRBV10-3,TGTGCCATCACCTCGGGGACTATATCCCCGAAGAATACGTACAATGAGCAGTTCTTC,CAITSGTISPKNTYNEQFF
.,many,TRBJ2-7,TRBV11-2,TGTGCCAGCACGGCCGACTACGAGCAGTACTTC,CASTADYEQYF
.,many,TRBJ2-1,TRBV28,TGTGCCAGCAGAGAAAAAGGCCAGGGGACGCATGAGCAGTTCTTC,CASREKGQGTHEQFF
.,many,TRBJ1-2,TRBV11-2,TGTGCCAGCAGCTCGACGCAGGGACCCTATGGCTACACCTTC,CASSSTQGPYGYTF
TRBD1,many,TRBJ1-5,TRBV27,TGTGCCAGCAGTGACAGGGGACGCAATCAGCCCCAGCATTTT,CASSDRGRNQPQHF
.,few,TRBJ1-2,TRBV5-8,TGTGCCAGCAGCTTGGCACCGCCGGGGGACTATGGCTACACCTTC,CASSLAPPGDYGYTF
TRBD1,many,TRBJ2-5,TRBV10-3,TGTGCCATCAGTCCCTCTGAGACAGGGAAGGTAGAGACCCAGTACTTC,CAISPSETGKVETQYF
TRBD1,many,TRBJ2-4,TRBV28,TGTGCCAGCAGTCATCCCCCCGGGACAGCGAAAAACATTCAGTACTTC,CASSHPPGTAKNIQYF
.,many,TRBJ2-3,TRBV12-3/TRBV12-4,TGTGCCAGCAGTTTAGCGTTACCAGGGACGCAGTATTTT,CASSLALPGTQYF
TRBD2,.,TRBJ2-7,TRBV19,TGTGCCAGTAGTATCCAAGCGGGAGGGTCGACCTACGAGCAGTACTTC,CASSIQAGGSTYEQYF
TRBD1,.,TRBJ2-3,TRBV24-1,TGTGCCACCAGTGATCCGGGACAGGGGGCCACAGATACGCAGTATTTT,CATSDPGQGATDTQYF
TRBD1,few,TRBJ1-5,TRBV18,TGTGCCAGCTCACCAACCGGGACAGGGGGCTTCTATAGCAATCAGCCCCAGCATTTT,CASSPTGTGGFYSNQPQHF
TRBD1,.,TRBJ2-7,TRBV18,TGTGCCAGCTCACCAAGAGTTGACAGGGGCTCCTACGAGCAGTACTTC,CASSPRVDRGSYEQYF
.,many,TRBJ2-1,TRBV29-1,TGCAGCGTTGAGTGGGGACTCAACGCGGCCGGTGAGCAGTTCTTC,CSVEWGLNAAGEQFF
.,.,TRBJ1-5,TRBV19,TGTGCCAGTAGTATTCCGGGGGACCAGCCCCAGCATTTT,CASSIPGDQPQHF
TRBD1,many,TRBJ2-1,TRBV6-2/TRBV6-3,TGTGCCAGCACCCCCAGGGGGCGGTTCAATGAGCAGTTCTTC,CASTPRGRFNEQFF
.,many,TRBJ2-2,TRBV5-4,TGTGCCAGCAGCTTGGTGCCCGGTCTGGCCGGGGAGCTGTTTTTT,CASSLVPGLAGELFF
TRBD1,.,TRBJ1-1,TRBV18,TGTGCCAGCTCACCACCGTCCGTTCGGACAGGGGGTAATACTGAAGCTTTCTTT,CASSPPSVRTGGNTEAFF
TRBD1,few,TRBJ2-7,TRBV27,TGTGCCAGCAGGAGAACAGGGGAATGGTACGAGCAGTACTTC,CASRRTGEWYEQYF
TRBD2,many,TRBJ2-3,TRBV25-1,TGTGCCAGCAGTGAATGGGTCGGCGGGAGGGCAGATACGCAGTATTTT,CASSEWVGGRADTQYF
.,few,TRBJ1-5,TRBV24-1,TGTGCCACCAGTCGATACAATCAGCCCCAGCATTTT,CATSRYNQPQHF
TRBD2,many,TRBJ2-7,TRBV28,TGTGCCAGCAGACTAGCGGGAGATTTCGAGGAGCAGTACTTC,CASRLAGDFEEQYF
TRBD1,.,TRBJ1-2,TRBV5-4,TGTGCCAGCAGCCCAAACAGGGGCGAAGGAGACGGCTACACCTTC,CASSPNRGEGDGYTF
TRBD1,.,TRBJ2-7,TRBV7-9,TGTGCCAGCAGCTTCAGGGGGCAAGGCGAGCAGTACTTC,CASSFRGQGEQYF
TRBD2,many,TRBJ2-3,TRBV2,TGTGCCAGGTCGACTAGCTCAGGAGATACGCAGTATTTT,CARSTSSGDTQYF
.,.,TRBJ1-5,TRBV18,TGTGCCAGCTCACCACGTGGCGCGGACAATCAGCCCCAGCATTTT,CASSPRGADNQPQHF
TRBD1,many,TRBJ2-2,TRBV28,TGTGCCAGCAGTTCACCGACAGGGGAAGAGGCCGGGGAGCTGTTTTTT,CASSSPTGEEAGELFF
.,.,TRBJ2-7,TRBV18,TGTGCCAGCAGTTACTCGAGTGTGGGACCCCTCTCCTACGAGCAGTACTTC,CASSYSSVGPLSYEQYF
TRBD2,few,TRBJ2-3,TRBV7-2,TGTGCCAGCAGACCCCTAGCGGGAGGGCCAGATACGCAGTATTTT,CASRPLAGGPDTQYF
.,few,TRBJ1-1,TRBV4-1,TGCGCCAGCAGCCAAGATCCCCCAAGTTACACTGAAGCTTTCTTT,CASSQDPPSYTEAFF
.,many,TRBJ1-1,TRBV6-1,TGTGCCACCCGACAGGTCCTGAACACTGAAGCTTTCTTT,CATRQVLNTEAFF
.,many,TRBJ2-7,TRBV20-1,TGCAGTGCCCCTGGCGGTATCGAGCAGTACTTC,CSAPGGIEQYF
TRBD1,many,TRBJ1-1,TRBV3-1,TGTGCCAGCAGCCAAGAGGGACAGGGGGAGGACACTGAAGCTTTCTTT,CASSQEGQGEDTEAFF
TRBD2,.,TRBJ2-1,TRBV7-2,TGTGCCAGCAGTGAAGCGGGAGGCTCCTACAATGAGCAGGGCTTC,CASSEAGGSYNEQGF
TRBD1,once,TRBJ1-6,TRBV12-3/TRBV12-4,TGTGCCAGCAGTTTAGGGACAGGGATCGGCTCACCCCTCCTCTTT,CASSLGTGIGSPLLF
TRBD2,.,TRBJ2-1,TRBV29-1,TGCAGCGTGCAGACTGGCGGGAGATCGGCGTTCTTC,CSVQTGGRSAFF
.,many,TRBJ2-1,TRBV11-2,TGTGCCAGCAGCTTGGGGACTTGGGGGGGCCTAAACAATGAGCAGTTCTTC,CASSLGTWGGLNNEQFF
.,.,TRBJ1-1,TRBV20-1,TGCAGTGCGGAAAGTGCCGGGACAATGAACACTGAAGCTTTCTTT,CSAESAGTMNTEAFF
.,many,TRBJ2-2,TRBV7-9,TGTGCCAGCAGCTTCGGGACATTGAACACCGGGGAGCTGTTTTTT,CASSFGTLNTGELFF
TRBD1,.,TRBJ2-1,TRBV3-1,TGTGCCAGCAGGGGACAGGGAGGCCACAATGAGCAGTTCTTC,CASRGQGGHNEQFF
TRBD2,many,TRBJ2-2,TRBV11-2,TGTGCCAGCAGCTTAGTTGGCGGGAGTAACACCGGGGAGCTGTTTTTT,CASSLVGGSNTGELFF
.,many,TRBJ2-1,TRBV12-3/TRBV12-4,TGTGCCAGCAGTTTAGCGAGTTTACGGTCGGGCACCTCCTACAATGAGCAGTTCTTC,CASSLASLRSGTSYNEQFF